This passage covers 30 T cell receptor beta chains from one sample sequenced in a study of molecular identifiers for immune sequencing clone quantification. In TCRdb, the PCR reads were re-called with MiXCR into one record per CDR3 protein. The sample shows 460,000 or so distinct CDR3 sequences, approximately 25% of them seen only once. Sequenced input: naive CD8+ T cells from blood, with Jurkat cell RNA spiked in. Subset described: FACS-sorted CD8+CD4-CCR7+CD45RA+ naive T cells. The receptors were sampled from a human donor in good health. Some libraries in this study had Jurkat cell RNA spiked in.

The CDR3 DNA is TGTGCCATCAGTGAGTCGGGGGACAGGGGGCCCCAAGAGACCCAGTACTTC. Amino acid sequence: CAISESGDRGPQETQYF. The rearrangement joins TRBV10-3 to TRBJ2-5, with 12 bases matching TRBD1. Per the germline V gene, CDR1 is ENHRY and CDR2 is SYGVKD. V was clipped by 0 bases and J by 1 base; unmatched bases: 3. The CDR3 sequence is 17 residues long.

The table lists this clonotype with a few counts. The rearrangement uses TRBV7-3 and TRBJ1-3; TRBD1 matches at 9 bases. The trim removed 5 bases at V and 2 bases at J, leaving 1 base unmatched. The CDR3 is 14 residues long. Germline CDR1 and CDR2: SGHTA and FQGTGA. CDR3 DNA: TGTGCCAGCAGCAGGACAGGGGCTGGAAACACCATATATTTT. This sequence encodes CASSRTGAGNTIYF.

With regard to this clonotype: The CDR3 carries no conserved terminal phenylalanine or tryptophan, so it likely arises from a read error. The chain links TRBV7-9 to TRBJ2-5; 7 bases are shared with TRBD1. Per the germline V gene, CDR1 is SEHNR and CDR2 is FQNEAQ (reference sequence). V was pared by 5 bases and J by 2 bases, with 14 bases of the junction left unmatched. This CDR3 region has 17 residues. The CDR3 region has the DNA TGTGCCAGCAGCCTACCGGGCCGGGACAGAAATCAAGAGACCCAGTACCTC. It encodes CASSLPGRDRNQETQYL.

The table lists this clonotype with many counts. The gene calls are TRBV7-9 and TRBJ2-3; D is unresolved. The germline CDR1 and CDR2 sequences are SEHNR and FQNEAQ (reference sequence). V lost 5 bases and J lost 2, with 8 bases in between. The CDR3 spans 13 residues. The DNA of the CDR3 is TGTGCCAGCAGCCGGCACGCCACAGATACGCAGTATTTT. It codes for CASSRHATDTQYF.

The chain recombines TRBV12-3 or TRBV12-4 with TRBJ1-4; D unclear. Deletions cut 2 bases from V and 7 bases from J, with 11 bases between. The CDR3 is 14 residues long. This CDR3 is CASSLSGWGEKLFF. In DNA, the CDR3 is TGTGCCAGCAGTTTATCCGGATGGGGTGAAAAACTGTTTTTT.

The rearrangement joins TRBV7-6 to TRBJ2-3, with a possible D match to TRBD1 (6 bases). Germline V CDR1 and CDR2: SGHVS, FNYEAQ. This CDR3 has 16 amino acids. V was cut by 0 bases and J by 0 bases, with 10 bases left in between. This CDR3 reads CASSLAGGSSTDTQYF. The CDR3 DNA is TGTGCCAGCAGCTTAGCTGGGGGCTCTAGCACAGATACGCAGTATTTT.

V and J are TRBV27 and TRBJ2-7; 9 nucleotides align to TRBD1. J lost 2 bases, V lost 5 bases, and 10 bases had no gene match. Looked up from germline, CDR1 is MNHEY and CDR2 is SMNVEV (reference sequence). The length of the CDR3 is 16 residues. The CDR3 spells CASSHDRGKAAYEQYF. The CDR3 nucleotides read TGTGCCAGCAGTCACGACAGGGGGAAAGCAGCCTACGAGCAGTACTTC.

In its sample, this clonotype was seen once. This could be a read error, since a much larger clone is one nucleotide away. The chain links TRBV20-1 to TRBJ2-7; weak D call: TRBD2 (6 bases). The V gene's germline CDR1 is DFQATT and CDR2 SNEGSKA (reference sequence). The CDR3 contains 13 residues. V lost 5 bases, J lost 2 bases, and 13 bases lay in between. CDR3 residues: CSAGHRTTYEQYF. The CDR3 DNA follows: TGCAGTGCTGGGCACAGGACTACCTACGAGCAGTACTTC.

The table lists this clonotype with a count of one. The chain joins TRBV12-3 or TRBV12-4 to TRBJ2-7; unclear D gene. CDR3 length: 16 amino acids. The ends were cut back, 6 bases at V and 0 bases at J, with 18 bases in the middle. The CDR3 coding sequence is TGTGCCAGCAGCATAGGGTCCACCTCCTACTCCTACGAGCAGTACTTC. The encoded protein is CASSIGSTSYSYEQYF.

About this clonotype: Being one base from a much bigger clone, this may be a read error. The chain employs TRBV27 and TRBJ2-3, with TRBD2 identical over 11 bases. Germline CDR1 MNHEY, CDR2 SMNVEV (reference sequence). This CDR3 is 16 amino acids long. The CDR3 nucleotides are TGTGCCAGCAGTTTACTGTCTAGCGGGAGGACAGATACGCGGTATTTT. Translating it yields CASSLLSSGRTDTRYF.

The chain employs TRBV15 and TRBJ1-5; a possible D gene is TRBD1 (5 bases). Germline V gene data show CDR1 as LNHNV and CDR2 as YYDKDF (reference sequence). This CDR3 spans 15 amino acids. With 5 bases removed from V and 11 bases from J, the gap between germline ends came to 22 bases. The CDR3 coding sequence is TGTGCCACCAGCTTAGGTCTAAGTGGTGGGGCAGCCCAGCATTTT. It specifies CATSLGLSGGAAQHF.

The V call is TRBV12-3 or TRBV12-4, the J call TRBJ2-7, with D uncertain. Trimming removed 3 bases from V and 3 bases from J, with 9 bases in between. The CDR3 spans 13 residues. The CDR3 reads CASSFAFIYEQYF. CDR3 in DNA: TGTGCCAGCAGTTTTGCATTCATCTACGAGCAGTACTTC.

This clonotype was found once. The J gene is TRBJ2-1, the V gene TRBV5-1, with TRBD2 as a possible D gene (7 bases). The CDR3 has 14 residues. Germline loops: CDR1 SGHRS, CDR2 YFSETQ. Trimming cost V 0 bases and J 8 bases, with 12 bases left between them. The CDR3 coding sequence is TGCGCCAGCAGCTTGGTGGGGGGGCCTTATGAGCAGTTCTTC. This translates into CASSLVGGPYEQFF.

The chain joins TRBV6-7 to TRBJ1-5, with 8 bases aligning to TRBD1. TRBV6-7 is noted as an ORF with a role that remains uncertain. Trimming took 6 bases from V and 2 from J; bases not matched to a gene: 9. The CDR3 is 16 residues long. The CDR3 reads CASSNFDRGGNQPQHF. DNA for the CDR3: TGTGCCAGCAGCAACTTTGACAGGGGCGGCAATCAGCCCCAGCATTTT.

This clonotype was recorded at least ten times. The chain recombines TRBV29-1 with TRBJ1-1, with D hard to call. CDR1 is SQVTM, CDR2 ANQGSEA, per germline. V was clipped by 0 bases and J by 0 bases, with 8 bases between them. The CDR3 loop spans 14 amino acids. This CDR3 is CSVEEVALNTEAFF. CDR3 DNA sequence: TGCAGCGTTGAAGAAGTGGCTCTGAACACTGAAGCTTTCTTT.

This clonotype was observed a few times. The chain has TRBV11-2 and TRBJ2-1; no clear D. With 3 bases removed from V and 2 bases from J, the gap between germline ends came to 14 bases. The CDR3 sequence is 16 residues long. Germline V gives CDR1 SGHAT, CDR2 FQNNGV. The CDR3 is CASSFNPAAPYNEQFF. The CDR3 nucleotides read TGTGCCAGCAGCTTTAATCCTGCGGCCCCCTACAATGAGCAGTTCTTC.

A word on this clonotype: This may arise from a read error, as a much more abundant clone is one base away. This chain links TRBV12-3 or TRBV12-4 with TRBJ2-3; D remains ambiguous. The CDR3 runs 15 residues. The germline V and J ends were trimmed by 3 bases and 8 bases, with 18 bases remaining between them. CDR3 in amino acids: CASSFGVEAIATQYF. In nucleotides, the CDR3 is TGTGCCAGCAGTTTTGGTGTGGAAGCTATAGCTACGCAGTATTTT.

This clonotype was recorded a few times. This chain connects TRBV20-1 to TRBJ2-7; D remains ambiguous. The CDR3 extends over 13 amino acids. V gave up 3 bases and J gave up 5 bases, with 14 bases separating them. Germline V gene sequence: CDR1 DFQATT, CDR2 SNEGSKA (reference sequence). The CDR3 region has the DNA TGCAGTGCTAGTGACACTCTAAACGACGAGCAGTACTTC. Translating gives CSASDTLNDEQYF.

The V call is TRBV4-3, the J call TRBJ2-7, with D perhaps TRBD2 (5 bases). The V end lost 0 bases, the J end lost 4 bases, and 10 bases lay between the germline ends. The CDR3 runs to 14 residues. Per the germline V gene, CDR1 is LGHNA and CDR2 is YSLEER. CDR3 residues: CASSQEVEVYEQYF. The CDR3 nucleotides read TGCGCCAGCAGCCAAGAAGTGGAGGTGTACGAGCAGTACTTC.

This clonotype appeared many times. The chain employs TRBV20-1 and TRBJ2-4, with D hard to call. Germline V lookup: CDR1 DFQATT, CDR2 SNEGSKA (reference sequence). Trimming removed 6 bases from V and 2 bases from J, with 11 bases in between. This CDR3 region has 13 residues. CDR3 in amino acids: CSADRPTKNIQYF. The CDR3 DNA sequence: TGCAGTGCGGATAGACCGACCAAAAACATTCAGTACTTC.

Only one count was recorded for this clonotype. This clone may be a read error of a much larger clone one base away. This chain joins TRBV9 and TRBJ1-1; D is unresolved. Per germline, CDR1 SGDLS and CDR2 YYNGEE. The CDR3 consists of 14 residues. V lost 4 bases to trimming and J lost 5 bases, with 15 bases between them. For the CDR3, the DNA is TGTGCCAGCAGCAAGGAAACTGAGGAGACTGAAGCTTTCTTT. Its protein is CASSKETEETEAFF.

Concerning this clonotype: At one boundary the junction diverges from the germline segment, which might be a read error. This rearrangement joins TRBV7-6 to TRBJ2-5; a weak D match, TRBD2 (6 bases). This CDR3 comprises 14 residues. Germline loops: CDR1 SGHVS, CDR2 FNYEAQ. The CDR3 coding sequence is TGTGCCAGCAGCGCGGAGGGCGTCGGAGAGGCCCAGTACTTC. It is translated as CASSAEGVGEAQYF.

The sample holds many counts of this clonotype. This chain's CDR3 is CASSWFVADTDTQYF. The DNA of the CDR3 is TGTGCCAGCAGTTGGTTCGTGGCAGACACAGATACGCAGTATTTT. The V call is TRBV6-6, the J call TRBJ2-3; D unresolved. V lost 4 bases to trimming and J lost 2 bases, with 13 bases between them. The germline gives CDR1 MNHNY, CDR2 SVGAGI (reference sequence). The CDR3 covers 15 residues.

This clonotype was seen at least ten times. The chain has TRBV4-3 and TRBJ2-5; D gene unclear. The CDR3 extends over 15 amino acids. The germline V and J ends were trimmed by 0 bases and 7 bases, with 15 bases remaining between them. Germline CDR1 and CDR2: LGHNA and YSLEER. The CDR3 protein is CASSQDRSLTGTQYF. The CDR3 region has the DNA TGCGCCAGCAGCCAAGATAGGAGCCTCACTGGGACCCAGTACTTC.

The table lists this clonotype with many counts. The CDR3 here is CASIGWETPQDTEAFF. Written as DNA, the CDR3 is TGTGCCAGCATAGGTTGGGAAACCCCTCAAGACACTGAAGCTTTCTTT. The gene calls are TRBV12-3 or TRBV12-4 and TRBJ1-1; D not resolved. The V end was cut by 7 bases, the J end by 3 bases, with 21 bases between. The CDR3 is 16 amino acids.

Comment on this clonotype: This may be a read error: a much more frequent sequence differs by one nucleotide. The chain is built from TRBV3-1 and TRBJ2-2; TRBD1 or TRBD2 may be the D gene (5 bases each). The CDR3 spans 13 residues. Germline assignment: CDR1 LGHDT and CDR2 YNNKEL (reference sequence). The CDR3, as DNA: TGTGCCAGCAGCCTGGACTTTACCGGGGCGCTGTTTTTT. Translated: CASSLDFTGALFF.

In nucleotides, the CDR3 is TGTGCCAGCAGCATGAGGGACAAGCACTCTGGAAACACCATATATTTT. Translation: CASSMRDKHSGNTIYF. V is TRBV21-1 and J is TRBJ1-3. TRBV21-1 is a recognized pseudogene. The CDR3 is 16 residues long.

This clonotype was recorded a few times. The gene calls are TRBV7-2 and TRBJ2-1; D is perhaps TRBD2 (7 bases). Between the trimmed V and J ends, which lost 4 bases and 10 bases, there was a span of 14 bases. This CDR3 has 13 amino acids. From germline, CDR1 is SGHTA and CDR2 FQGNSA. The CDR3 DNA follows: TGTGCCAGCAGCTATGGGGGGGCGGAGGAGCAGTTCTTC. Protein sequence: CASSYGGAEEQFF.

The chain carries TRBV9 and TRBJ2-1; 7 bases match TRBD1. J was trimmed by 7 bases and V by 3 bases; bases with no gene match: 4. The germline V gene encodes CDR1 SGDLS and CDR2 YYNGEE. The CDR3 is 13 amino acids. CDR3 sequence reads: CASSGGQRNEQFF. The CDR3 region has the DNA TGTGCCAGCAGCGGGGGACAGAGGAATGAGCAGTTCTTC.

This clonotype was counted only a few times. The J gene is TRBJ1-3, the V gene TRBV14; TRBD1 is a possible D gene (5 bases). The V gene lost 1 base and the J gene lost 4 bases, with 14 bases spanning the gap. The CDR3 covers 16 residues. From germline, CDR1 is SGHDN and CDR2 FVKESK. CDR3 DNA: TGTGCCAGCAGCCAAGCTAAGGGGTTCTCAGGAAACACCATATATTTT. Translation: CASSQAKGFSGNTIYF.